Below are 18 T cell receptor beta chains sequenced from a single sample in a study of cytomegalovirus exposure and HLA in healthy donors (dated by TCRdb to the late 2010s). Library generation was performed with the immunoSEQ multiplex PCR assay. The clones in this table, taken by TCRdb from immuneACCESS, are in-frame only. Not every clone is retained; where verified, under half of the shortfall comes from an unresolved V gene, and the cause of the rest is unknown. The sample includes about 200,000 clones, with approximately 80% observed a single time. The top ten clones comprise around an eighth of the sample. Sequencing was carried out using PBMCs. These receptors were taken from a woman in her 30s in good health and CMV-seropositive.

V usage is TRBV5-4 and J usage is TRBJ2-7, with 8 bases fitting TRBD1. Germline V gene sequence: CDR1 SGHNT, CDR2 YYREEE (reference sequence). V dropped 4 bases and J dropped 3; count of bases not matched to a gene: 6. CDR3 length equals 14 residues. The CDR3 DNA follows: TGTGCCAGCAGCCTGGGACAGGACAACTACGAGCAGTACTTC. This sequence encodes CASSLGQDNYEQYF.

In nucleotides, the CDR3 is TGTGCCAGCAGTCGCGTCGGGACTAGCATTGAGCAGTTCTTC. Residues: CASSRVGTSIEQFF. J is TRBJ2-1 and V is TRBV27; TRBD2 matches 9 bases. With V trimmed by 5 bases and J by 9 bases, 8 bases remained unmatched. The CDR3 is 14 residues long. CDR1 and CDR2 (germline): MNHEY, SMNVEV (reference sequence).

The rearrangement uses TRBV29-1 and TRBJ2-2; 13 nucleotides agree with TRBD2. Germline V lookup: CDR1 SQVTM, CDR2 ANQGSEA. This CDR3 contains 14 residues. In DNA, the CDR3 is TGCAGTTCCTCCGGGACTAGCGGGGCCGGGGAGCTGTTTTTT. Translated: CSSSGTSGAGELFF.

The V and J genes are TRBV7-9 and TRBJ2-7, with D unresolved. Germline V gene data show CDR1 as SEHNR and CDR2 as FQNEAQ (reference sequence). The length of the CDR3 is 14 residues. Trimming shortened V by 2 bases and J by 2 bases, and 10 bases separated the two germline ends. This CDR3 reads CASSLSLYPYEQYF. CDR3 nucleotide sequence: TGTGCCAGCAGCTTAAGCCTTTACCCCTACGAGCAGTACTTC.

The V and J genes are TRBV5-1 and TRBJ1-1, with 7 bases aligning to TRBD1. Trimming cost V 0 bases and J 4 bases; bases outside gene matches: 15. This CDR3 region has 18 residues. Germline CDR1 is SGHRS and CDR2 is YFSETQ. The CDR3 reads CASSLGRRDSGRGTEAFF. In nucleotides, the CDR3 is TGCGCCAGCAGCTTGGGCCGTCGGGACAGCGGAAGGGGCACTGAAGCTTTCTTT.

The CDR3 DNA reads TGTGCCAGCACCAGACAGGGCTCTGGGGCCAACGTCCTGACTTTC. Protein: CASTRQGSGANVLTF. The chain couples TRBV5-6 to TRBJ2-6; 7 bases match TRBD1. Per germline, CDR1 SGHDT and CDR2 YYEEEE. The CDR3 loop spans 15 amino acids. V dropped 6 bases and J dropped 0; count of bases not matched to a gene: 3.

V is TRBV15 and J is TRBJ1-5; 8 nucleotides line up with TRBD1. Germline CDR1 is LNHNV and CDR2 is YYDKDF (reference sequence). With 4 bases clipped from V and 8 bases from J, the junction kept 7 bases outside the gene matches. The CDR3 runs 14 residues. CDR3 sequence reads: CATSKQGGFEPQHF. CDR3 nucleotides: TGTGCCACCAGCAAACAGGGGGGTTTTGAGCCCCAGCATTTT.

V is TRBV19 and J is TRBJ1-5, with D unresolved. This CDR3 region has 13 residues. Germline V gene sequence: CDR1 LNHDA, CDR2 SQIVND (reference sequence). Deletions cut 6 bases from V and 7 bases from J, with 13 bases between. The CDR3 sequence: CASRLRGTQPQHF. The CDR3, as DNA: TGTGCCAGTAGGTTACGGGGAACCCAGCCCCAGCATTTT. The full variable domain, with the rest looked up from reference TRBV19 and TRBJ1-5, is DGGITQSPKYLFRKEGQNVTLSCEQNLNHDAMYWYRQDPGQGLRLIYYSQIVNDFQKGDIAEGYSVSREKKESFPLTVTSAQKNPTAFYLCASRLRGTQPQHFGDGTRLSIL.

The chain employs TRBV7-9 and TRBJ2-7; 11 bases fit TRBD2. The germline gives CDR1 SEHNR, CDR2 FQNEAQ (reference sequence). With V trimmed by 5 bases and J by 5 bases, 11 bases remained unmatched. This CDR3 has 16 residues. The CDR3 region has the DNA TGTGCCAGCAGCCCACCCCCGGCTAGCGGGAGGAACGAGCAGTACTTC. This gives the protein CASSPPPASGRNEQYF.

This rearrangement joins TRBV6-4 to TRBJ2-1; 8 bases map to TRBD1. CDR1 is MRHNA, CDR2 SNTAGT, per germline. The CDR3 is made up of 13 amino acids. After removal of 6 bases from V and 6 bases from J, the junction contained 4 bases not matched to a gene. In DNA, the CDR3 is TGTGCCAGCAGCAACCAGGGGGCCAATGAGCAGTTCTTC. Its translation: CASSNQGANEQFF.

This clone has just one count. CDR3 loop: CASYAGLDTDTQYF. The CDR3, as DNA: TGTGCCAGCTATGCAGGGCTAGACACAGATACGCAGTATTTT. V usage is TRBV5-4 and J usage is TRBJ2-3, with TRBD1 as a possible D gene (5 bases). Germline values: CDR1 SGHNT, CDR2 YYREEE (reference sequence). V was clipped by 7 bases and J by 2 bases, with 14 bases between them. This CDR3 comprises 14 residues.

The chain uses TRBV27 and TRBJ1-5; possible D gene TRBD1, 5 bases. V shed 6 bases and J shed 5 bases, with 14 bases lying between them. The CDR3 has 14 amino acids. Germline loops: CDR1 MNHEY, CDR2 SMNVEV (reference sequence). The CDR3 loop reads CASSPGAGHQPQHF. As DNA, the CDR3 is TGTGCCAGCAGCCCTGGGGCAGGGCATCAGCCCCAGCATTTT.

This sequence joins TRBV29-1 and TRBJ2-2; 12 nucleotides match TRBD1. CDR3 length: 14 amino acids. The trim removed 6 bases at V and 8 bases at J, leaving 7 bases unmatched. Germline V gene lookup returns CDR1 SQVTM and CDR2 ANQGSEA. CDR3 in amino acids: CSVLGQGAGGELFF. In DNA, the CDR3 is TGCAGCGTCTTGGGACAGGGGGCTGGAGGGGAGCTGTTTTTT.

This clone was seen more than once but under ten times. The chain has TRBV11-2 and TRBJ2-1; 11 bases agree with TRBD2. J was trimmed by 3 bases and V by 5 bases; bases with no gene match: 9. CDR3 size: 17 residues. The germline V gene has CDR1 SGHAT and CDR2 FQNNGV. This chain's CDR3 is CASSRDRLAGGYNEQFF. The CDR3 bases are TGTGCCAGCAGCCGCGACCGTCTAGCGGGAGGCTACAATGAGCAGTTCTTC.

CDR3 amino acids: CASSDAGVTNEKLFF. The CDR3, as DNA: TGTGCCAGCAGTGATGCGGGGGTAACTAATGAAAAACTGTTTTTT. The chain carries TRBV2 and TRBJ1-4, with TRBD1 as a possible D gene (5 bases). The CDR3 has 15 amino acids. With 3 bases removed from V and 1 base from J, the gap between germline ends came to 9 bases. The germline CDR1 and CDR2 sequences are SNHLY and FYNNEI.

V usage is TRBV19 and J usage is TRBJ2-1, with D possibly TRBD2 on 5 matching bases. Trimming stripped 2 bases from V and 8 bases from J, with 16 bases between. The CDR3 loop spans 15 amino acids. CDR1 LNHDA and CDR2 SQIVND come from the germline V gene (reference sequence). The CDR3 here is CASSITGSPVDEQFF. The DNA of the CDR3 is TGTGCCAGTAGTATAACGGGGTCACCGGTAGATGAGCAGTTCTTC.

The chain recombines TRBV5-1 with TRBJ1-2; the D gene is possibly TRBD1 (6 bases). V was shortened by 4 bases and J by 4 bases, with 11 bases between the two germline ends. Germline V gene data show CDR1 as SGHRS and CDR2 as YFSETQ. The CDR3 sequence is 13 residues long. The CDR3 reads CASSTDRGYGYTF. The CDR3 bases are TGCGCCAGCAGCACGGACAGAGGCTATGGCTACACCTTC.

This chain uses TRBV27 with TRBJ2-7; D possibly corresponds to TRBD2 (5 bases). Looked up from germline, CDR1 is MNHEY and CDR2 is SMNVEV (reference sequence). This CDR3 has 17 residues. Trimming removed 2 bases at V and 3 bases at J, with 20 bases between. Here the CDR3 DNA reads TGTGCCAGCAGTTTAGGAGGTGGTCGGGCAACCCTCTACGAGCAGTACTTC. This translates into CASSLGGGRATLYEQYF.